This T cell receptor beta chain was profiled in a study of blood T cell repertoires in COVID-19. Overall study: Italy, Spain and the United States were the sources of the convalescent and acute COVID-19 samples. PBMCs, B-cell-depleted T cells, or T cells were the source of the cDNA or gDNA that made up the material.

This clone was seen a few times. Per the original data handling: Reference gene primer amplification yielded estimated nucleated cell counts. Method: immunoSEQ multiplex PCR; TCRdb's copy keeps in-frame clones and lacks some. That table supplies the V and J calls and clone size; D and trimming were determined from the DNA. The profile shows tens of thousands of clones, 88% of them singletons. V dropped 4 bases and J dropped 15 bases, with 13 bases sitting between them. Germline CDR1 reads WNHNN; CDR2 reads SYGVQD (reference sequence). The length of the CDR3 is 11 residues. Source material: peripheral blood. The clonotype comes from a human donor in a cohort sampled during active COVID-19. The J gene is TRBJ2-1, the V gene TRBV10-1; TRBD1 is a possible D gene (6 bases). CDR3 protein: CASSGQARGFF. The CDR3 region has the DNA TGCGCCAGCAGTGGACAGGCCAGGGGGTTCTTC.